These 27 T cell receptor beta chains were all obtained from the same sample, sequenced in a study of T cell repertoires in cytomegalovirus infection (dated by TCRdb to between 2018 and 2020). The treatment or condition label, as the study defines it: in vitro stimulation with specific CMV peptide epitopes to enrich CMV-specific T cells. The antigens these receptors bind are not known. Sequencing was performed on an Illumina HiSeq 1500. The raw public data were reprocessed by TCRdb itself: fastp quality trimming at Q25, MiXCR clonotype calling, in-frame beta chains only. All rows with the same CDR3 protein become a single entry with the most common DNA and genes. For this sample the table gives about 110,000 distinct CDR3 sequences, of which roughly two fifths were detected only once. Around 70% of the sample goes to the ten largest clones. Sequenced material: CD8+ T cells from cultured PBMCs, taken from culture after CMV antigen stimulation. Every receptor here comes from a human donor in good health (CMV status not recorded). Some clones in this sample may be carry-over from other donors' samples.

The sample holds a few counts of this clonotype. The CDR3 is CASSMGLAGGATGELFF. The CDR3 bases are TGTGCCAGCAGCATGGGACTAGCGGGGGGCGCTACCGGGGAGCTGTTTTTT. This sequence joins TRBV7-8 and TRBJ2-2, with TRBD2 matching 15 bases. There are 17 residues in the CDR3. Germline V gene data show CDR1 as SGHVS and CDR2 as FQNEAQ. Germline trimming cut 5 bases from V and 5 bases from J; bases unmatched to any gene: 6.

The CDR3 protein is CASSPLTGGMTDTQYF. DNA of the CDR3: TGTGCCAGCAGCCCCCTAACGGGGGGAATGACAGATACGCAGTATTTT. V is TRBV7-3 and J is TRBJ2-3; 7 nucleotides align to TRBD2. Germline assignment: CDR1 SGHTA and CDR2 FQGTGA. CDR3 length: 16 amino acids. Trimming took 5 bases from V and 3 from J; bases not matched to a gene: 11. Full variable domain (outside the CDR3, taken from reference TRBV7-3 and TRBJ2-3): GAGVSQTPSNKVTEKGKYVELRCDPISGHTALYWYRQSLGQGPEFLIYFQGTGAADDSGLPNDRFFAVRPEGSVSTLKIQRTERGDSAVYLCASSPLTGGMTDTQYFGPGTRLTVL.

The V gene is TRBV7-2, the J gene TRBJ2-1, with TRBD1 as a possible D gene (8 bases). Trimming shortened V by 4 bases and J by 8 bases, and 12 bases separated the two germline ends. There are 13 residues in the CDR3. Germline CDR1 reads SGHTA; CDR2 reads FQGNSA. Written as DNA, the CDR3 is TGTGCCAGCAGCTCTACAGGGGGGGATGAGCAGTTCTTC. Encoded protein: CASSSTGGDEQFF.

The chain employs TRBV5-1 and TRBJ2-7; the D is unclear. V lost 4 bases and J lost 1, with 9 bases in between. Per germline, CDR1 SGHRS and CDR2 YFSETQ. This CDR3 is built from 13 residues. The CDR3 reads CASSPIESYEQYF. The CDR3 nucleotides are TGCGCCAGCAGCCCCATCGAGTCCTACGAGCAGTACTTC.

The rearrangement uses TRBV19 and TRBJ1-5; D is unresolved. The CDR3 totals 13 residues. CDR1 and CDR2 (germline): LNHDA, SQIVND (reference sequence). Trimming removed 6 bases from V and 6 bases from J, with 12 bases in between. Here the CDR3 reads CASRYYGGQPQHF. In nucleotides, the CDR3 is TGTGCCAGTAGATACTACGGCGGTCAGCCCCAGCATTTT.

This clonotype was detected once. The chain is built from TRBV7-8 and TRBJ2-5; D call uncertain. CDR1 and CDR2 from the germline V gene are SGHVS and FQNEAQ. This CDR3 has 13 residues. Trimming pared 3 bases from V and 5 bases from J, leaving 10 bases between. CDR3 amino acids: CASSFGPRETQYF. Written as DNA, the CDR3 is TGTGCCAGCAGCTTCGGACCTCGGGAGACCCAGTACTTC. The full variable domain, with the rest looked up from reference TRBV7-8 and TRBJ2-5, is GAGVSQSPRYKVAKRGQDVALRCDPISGHVSLFWYQQALGQGPEFLTYFQNEAQLDKSGLPSDRFFAERPEGSVSTLKIQRTQQEDSAVYLCASSFGPRETQYFGPGTRLLVL.

This clonotype was detected only a few times. V gene TRBV27 combines with J gene TRBJ2-5; D possibly uses TRBD1 or TRBD2 (5 bases each). The germline gives CDR1 MNHEY, CDR2 SMNVEV (reference sequence). Trimming cost V 2 bases and J 0 bases, with 7 bases left between them. This CDR3 has 14 amino acids. CDR3 in amino acids: CASSLRGHQETQYF. The DNA for the CDR3 is TGTGCCAGCAGTTTAAGGGGACACCAAGAGACCCAGTACTTC.

The chain combines TRBV27 with TRBJ2-6; D unresolved. The ends were cut back, 2 bases at V and 2 bases at J, with 1 base in the middle. The CDR3 loop spans 13 amino acids. In germline, CDR1 is MNHEY, CDR2 SMNVEV (reference sequence). CDR3 sequence: CASSLAGANVLTF. For the CDR3, the DNA is TGTGCCAGCAGTTTAGCTGGGGCCAACGTCCTGACTTTC.

The table lists this clonotype with a few counts. The rearrangement links TRBV3-1 to TRBJ2-7; D is uncertain. This CDR3 has 14 residues. V was cut by 1 base and J by 3 bases, with 10 bases left in between. From germline, CDR1 is LGHDT and CDR2 YNNKEL (reference sequence). The CDR3 nucleotides read TGTGCCAGCAGCCAAGTCACAGCTAACTACGAGCAGTACTTC. Its protein product is CASSQVTANYEQYF.

As regards this clonotype: The junction shows a germline mismatch at one end, possibly a read error. The V and J genes are TRBV5-3 and TRBJ2-1; 8 bases line up with TRBD2. TRBV5-3 is identified as an open reading frame with a role that is uncertain. CDR3 length equals 14 residues. This CDR3 reads CASSLRVAGNGQFF. The CDR3 DNA sequence: TGTGCCAGCAGCTTGAGGGTAGCGGGGAACGGGCAGTTCTTC.

The chain joins TRBV19 to TRBJ2-6; D gene ambiguous. The CDR3 has 14 amino acids. With 4 bases removed from V and 0 bases from J, the gap between germline ends came to 4 bases. The germline gives CDR1 LNHDA, CDR2 SQIVND (reference sequence). Written as DNA, the CDR3 is TGTGCCAGTAGTACAGCCTCTGGGGCCAACGTCCTGACTTTC. As protein: CASSTASGANVLTF.

V and J are TRBV11-1 and TRBJ2-1; 7 bases align to TRBD2. Germline CDR1 and CDR2: SGHAT and FQDESV (reference sequence). This CDR3 is 14 amino acids long. J gave up 10 bases and V 0 bases, and 6 bases lay outside the gene matches. The CDR3 nucleotides read TGTGCCAGCAGCTTAGCCGGCGGGGGTTCGGAGCAGTTCTTC. Amino acids: CASSLAGGGSEQFF.

This clonotype has just a few counts. The rearrangement links TRBV7-4 to TRBJ2-5; D is perhaps TRBD1 or TRBD2 (6 bases each). Deletions cut 3 bases from V and 2 bases from J, with 10 bases between. This CDR3 comprises 14 residues. Germline V lookup: CDR1 SGHVT, CDR2 SQSDAQ. The CDR3 coding sequence is TGTGCCAGCAGCTTGGAGGGGGGACAAGAGACCCAGTACTTC. Residues: CASSLEGGQETQYF.

V is TRBV29-1 and J is TRBJ2-1; D gene ambiguous. Per germline, CDR1 SQVTM and CDR2 ANQGSEA. The CDR3 is made up of 11 amino acids. Trimming cost V 3 bases and J 4 bases, with 4 bases left between them. The CDR3, as DNA: TGCAGCGTTGAGGGTTACAATGAGCAGTTCTTC. Its protein is CSVEGYNEQFF.

The sample holds many counts of this clonotype. The J gene is TRBJ1-2, the V gene TRBV7-8, with unresolved D. Trimming took 5 bases from V and 7 from J, leaving 17 bases between them. The CDR3 sequence is 14 residues long. In germline, CDR1 is SGHVS, CDR2 FQNEAQ. The CDR3 nucleotides read TGTGCCAGCAGCCCCATCCTTGATCGATTTGGCTACACCTTC. It translates to CASSPILDRFGYTF.

This clonotype was counted ten times or more. The V and J genes are TRBV10-3 and TRBJ2-7; TRBD2 matches at 7 bases. Germline loops: CDR1 ENHRY, CDR2 SYGVKD. The CDR3 has 14 residues. V gave up 8 bases and J gave up 1 base; unmatched junction bases: 8. For the CDR3, the DNA is TGTGCCATCCGGTCCAGCGGGGCTTCCTACGAGCAGTACTTC. The encoded protein is CAIRSSGASYEQYF.

This clonotype came up once. The V and J genes are TRBV6-5 and TRBJ1-2; TRBD1 matches 8 bases. Germline V gene data show CDR1 as MNHEY and CDR2 as SVGAGI. The CDR3 has 13 residues. J lost 8 bases, V lost 4 bases, and 6 bases had no gene match. This CDR3 is CASSFSGGDGYTF. CDR3 nucleotides: TGTGCCAGCAGTTTCTCAGGGGGCGACGGCTACACCTTC.

The chain couples TRBV7-4 to TRBJ1-1; weak D call: TRBD1 (5 bases). V was clipped by 7 bases and J by 6 bases, with 18 bases between them. The CDR3 totals 14 residues. Germline CDR1 SGHVT, CDR2 SQSDAQ. CDR3 sequence: CASKEGGVRAEAFF. CDR3 nucleotides: TGTGCCAGCAAAGAGGGAGGGGTAAGAGCTGAAGCTTTCTTT.

The chain employs TRBV7-4 and TRBJ2-3, with unresolved D. The CDR3 is 16 amino acids. Trimming left V 0 bases short and J 2 bases short, with 12 bases between. The germline V gene has CDR1 SGHVT and CDR2 SQSDAQ. Written as DNA, the CDR3 is TGTGCCAGCAGCTTAGCGTGGCGGCCCAACACAGATACGCAGTATTTT. It encodes CASSLAWRPNTDTQYF.

The sample holds one count of this clonotype. The V call is TRBV11-3, the J call TRBJ2-2, with 11 positions matching TRBD1. Trimming at V came to 5 bases and at J to 6 bases, leaving 2 bases not matched to a gene. The CDR3 length is 14 residues. CDR1 is SGHNT and CDR2 is YENEEA in the germline V gene. CDR3 residues: CASSPGQGAGELFF. For the CDR3, the DNA is TGTGCCAGCAGCCCGGGACAGGGGGCCGGGGAGCTGTTTTTT.

The chain uses TRBV28 and TRBJ2-7; D may be TRBD1 (5 bases). V was pared by 6 bases and J by 3 bases, with 24 bases between. This CDR3 comprises 17 residues. In germline, CDR1 is MDHEN, CDR2 SYDVKM. As DNA, the CDR3 is TGTGCCAGCAGCTCCCTAGTGACAGACAGACCCCTCTACGAGCAGTACTTC. It yields the protein CASSSLVTDRPLYEQYF.

The chain combines TRBV5-1 with TRBJ2-5, with D maybe TRBD2 (5 bases). CDR3 length: 14 residues. From germline, CDR1 is SGHRS and CDR2 YFSETQ. V dropped 2 bases and J dropped 0 bases, with 8 bases sitting between them. The CDR3 here is CASSLYGNQETQYF. In DNA form, the CDR3 reads TGCGCCAGCAGCTTATACGGGAACCAAGAGACCCAGTACTTC.

The V gene is TRBV7-2, the J gene TRBJ2-7; TRBD2 might be the D (5 bases). This CDR3 is 12 amino acids long. The germline V and J ends were trimmed by 4 bases and 2 bases, with 6 bases remaining between them. Germline CDR1 reads SGHTA; CDR2 reads FQGNSA. The CDR3 protein is CASSSGTYEQYF. CDR3 in DNA: TGTGCCAGCAGCTCCGGGACCTACGAGCAGTACTTC.

The chain links TRBV28 to TRBJ1-1; TRBD1 agrees at 7 bases. The germline CDR1 and CDR2 sequences are MDHEN and SYDVKM. The CDR3 has 16 amino acids. Trimming took 3 bases from V and 0 from J; bases not matched to a gene: 7. CDR3 protein: CASSFGTDLMNTEAFF. Here the CDR3 DNA reads TGTGCCAGCAGTTTCGGGACAGATCTAATGAACACTGAAGCTTTCTTT.

This clonotype has more than one count but fewer than ten. This chain joins TRBV12-3 or TRBV12-4 and TRBJ2-5, with D perhaps assigned TRBD1 or TRBD2 (7 bases each). CDR3 length: 13 amino acids. Between the trimmed V and J ends, which lost 6 bases and 5 bases, there was a span of 13 bases. This CDR3 reads CASSRQGGETQYF. The CDR3 nucleotides are TGTGCCAGCAGCCGACAGGGAGGGGAGACCCAGTACTTC.

This sequence joins TRBV20-1 and TRBJ2-1; tentatively, D is TRBD2 (5 bases). CDR1 is DFQATT, CDR2 SNEGSKA, per germline (reference sequence). V was cut by 5 bases and J by 3 bases, with 11 bases left in between. This CDR3 has 13 amino acids. CDR3 DNA: TGCAGTGCTTCCTACCGGGACTACAATGAGCAGTTCTTC. Translating it yields CSASYRDYNEQFF.

This clonotype was seen many times. The chain combines TRBV7-9 with TRBJ2-1; TRBD1 might be the D (6 bases). V gave up 0 bases and J gave up 9 bases, with 15 bases separating them. CDR3 length: 15 amino acids. Germline values: CDR1 SEHNR, CDR2 FQNEAQ (reference sequence). The CDR3 loop reads CASSLAMAKGGEQFF. The CDR3 region has the DNA TGTGCCAGCAGCTTAGCCATGGCCAAAGGGGGTGAGCAGTTCTTC.